The 20 T cell receptor beta chains below all came from one sample that was sequenced in a study of blood T cell repertoires in COVID-19. Assay used: immunoSEQ multiplex PCR; TCRdb lists only in-frame clones, some missing. The sample holds about 160,000 clones, roughly 85% seen once. Sequencing input: peripheral blood. The receptors here all came from a woman of 80 years or more with active or convalescent COVID-19.

The genes are TRBV6-5 and TRBJ1-5; TRBD1 aligns across 7 bases. The ends lost 5 bases at V and 3 bases at J; junction bases unmatched: 7. The CDR3 consists of 15 residues. In germline, CDR1 is MNHEY, CDR2 SVGAGI. The DNA of the CDR3 is TGTGCCAGCAGTCCTACAGGGGCCAACAATCAGCCCCAGCATTTT. Protein: CASSPTGANNQPQHF.

The sample holds one count of this clone. V is TRBV12-5 and J is TRBJ2-5; 7 bases map to TRBD2. V was pared by 5 bases and J by 3 bases, with 9 bases of the junction left unmatched. Germline values: CDR1 LGHNT, CDR2 FRNRAP. This CDR3 spans 15 amino acids. The CDR3 region is CASGPQSGVEETQYF. In DNA, the CDR3 is TGTGCTAGTGGTCCGCAAAGCGGGGTCGAAGAGACCCAGTACTTC. Supplemented by reference TRBV12-5 and TRBJ2-5, the full variable domain reads DARVTQTPRHKVTEMGQEVTMRCQPILGHNTVFWYRQTMMQGLELLAYFRNRAPLDDSGMPKDRFSAEMPDATLATLKIQPSEPRDSAVYFCASGPQSGVEETQYFGPGTRLLVL.

Worth noting for this clone: Other DNA sequences within the sample encode an identical CDR3. This chain connects TRBV5-1 to TRBJ2-6, with 8 bases aligning to TRBD1. This CDR3 region has 16 residues. Trimming took 0 bases from V and 1 from J; bases not matched to a gene: 0. CDR1 and CDR2 from the germline V gene are SGHRS and YFSETQ. This CDR3 is CASSLGQGSGANVLTF. CDR3 DNA sequence: TGCGCCAGCAGCTTGGGACAGGGGTCTGGGGCCAACGTCCTGACTTTC. The full variable domain, rest sourced from reference TRBV5-1 and TRBJ2-6, is KAGVTQTPRYLIKTRGQQVTLSCSPISGHRSVSWYQQTPGQGLQFLFEYFSETQRNKGNFPGRFSGRQFSNSRSEMNVSTLELGDSALYLCASSLGQGSGANVLTFGAGSRLTVL.

This clone has only one observation. This chain links TRBV19 with TRBJ2-5, with TRBD2 matching over 13 bases. The junction had 11 bases not matched to a gene; V was cut back by 5 bases and J by 5 bases. This CDR3 is 17 amino acids long. Germline CDR1 is LNHDA and CDR2 is SQIVND (reference sequence). CDR3 in DNA: TGTGCCAGTAGTTCAAGACTAGCGGGAGGTGGAGGGGAGACCCAGTACTTC. This translates into CASSSRLAGGGGETQYF.

This rearrangement joins TRBV2 to TRBJ2-3, with D unresolved. The CDR3 consists of 15 residues. V gave up 8 bases and J gave up 0 bases, with 15 bases separating them. CDR1 is SNHLY, CDR2 FYNNEI, per germline. CDR3 region: CASCGSRYSTDTQYF. CDR3 DNA: TGTGCCAGCTGCGGCAGCCGATATAGCACAGATACGCAGTATTTT.

The chain has TRBV5-1 and TRBJ2-3; TRBD2 might be the D (5 bases). V was pared by 0 bases and J by 7 bases, with 12 bases between. The germline CDR1 and CDR2 sequences are SGHRS and YFSETQ. The CDR3 length is 14 residues. The CDR3 sequence is CASSLDLATYTQYF. The CDR3 coding sequence is TGCGCCAGCAGCTTGGACCTAGCCACTTATACGCAGTATTTT.

This rearrangement joins TRBV4-1 to TRBJ1-1; D possibly corresponds to TRBD1 (6 bases). The CDR3 spans 14 residues. In germline, CDR1 is MGHRA, CDR2 YSYEKL. The germline V and J ends were trimmed by 8 bases and 3 bases, with 16 bases remaining between them. The CDR3, as DNA: TGCGCCAGCCGTGGTGGGGGCGCGTACACTGAAGCTTTCTTT. It yields the protein CASRGGGAYTEAFF.

Comment on this clone: The same CDR3 arises from other DNA sequences in this sample as well. V usage is TRBV5-1 and J usage is TRBJ2-3, with 8 nucleotides matching TRBD2. Germline lookup yields CDR1 SGHRS and CDR2 YFSETQ. This CDR3 comprises 14 residues. V was pared by 0 bases and J by 6 bases, with 3 bases of the junction left unmatched. The CDR3 DNA reads TGCGCCAGCAGCTTGGACCGCGGGGGGGATACGCAGTATTTT. Protein sequence: CASSLDRGGDTQYF.

The chain combines TRBV7-9 with TRBJ2-7; TRBD2 is a possible D gene (5 bases). CDR1 SEHNR and CDR2 FQNEAQ come from the germline V gene (reference sequence). This CDR3 is 13 amino acids long. V was cut by 5 bases and J by 4 bases, with 12 bases left in between. This chain's CDR3 is CASSPSGGYEQYF. In DNA, the CDR3 is TGTGCCAGCAGCCCAAGCGGCGGGTACGAGCAGTACTTC.

This clone was counted a single time. The chain couples TRBV20-1 to TRBJ2-5; TRBD2 matches 7 bases. The CDR3 consists of 13 residues. Germline CDR1 and CDR2: DFQATT and SNEGSKA (reference sequence). The V segment lost 3 bases and the J segment 2 bases; nucleotides outside the gene matches: 3. The CDR3 DNA is TGCAGTGCTAGTGGGAGGGGACAAGAGACCCAGTACTTC. Translated: CSASGRGQETQYF.

The chain joins TRBV6-1 to TRBJ1-6; no clear D. Germline assignment: CDR1 MNHNS and CDR2 SASEGT. The CDR3 spans 13 residues. V gave up 2 bases and J gave up 9 bases, with 8 bases separating them. This CDR3 is CASSEYMLSPLHF. As DNA, the CDR3 is TGTGCCAGCAGTGAATACATGCTTTCACCCCTCCACTTT.

The rearrangement links TRBV5-8 to TRBJ2-7; 7 bases line up with TRBD2. Germline V gives CDR1 SGHTS, CDR2 YDEGEE. The CDR3 contains 16 residues. J lost 3 bases, V lost 4 bases, and 13 bases had no gene match. The DNA for the CDR3 is TGTGCCAGCAGCCTTCTAAGCGGGATGGGGTACTACGAGCAGTACTTC. Its translation is CASSLLSGMGYYEQYF. The whole variable domain, filled in from reference TRBV5-8 and TRBJ2-7, reads EAGVTQSPTHLIKTRGQQATLRCSPISGHTSVYWYQQALGLGLQFLLWYDEGEERNRGNFPPRFSGRQFPNYSSELNVNALELEDSALYLCASSLLSGMGYYEQYFGPGTRLTVT.

The rearrangement joins TRBV10-3 to TRBJ2-2, with D tentatively TRBD1 (5 bases). With 1 base removed from V and 4 bases from J, the gap between germline ends came to 13 bases. Germline V gene data show CDR1 as ENHRY and CDR2 as SYGVKD. CDR3 length: 16 residues. In nucleotides, the CDR3 is TGTGCCATCAGTGAGTACTTGGGGCTTGTCACCGGGGAGCTGTTTTTT. This gives the protein CAISEYLGLVTGELFF.

The V call is TRBV6-5, the J call TRBJ2-2; maybe TRBD2 (6 bases). With 5 bases removed from V and 6 bases from J, the gap between germline ends came to 13 bases. There are 14 residues in the CDR3. CDR1 and CDR2 (germline): MNHEY, SVGAGI. The DNA for the CDR3 is TGTGCCAGCAGTCGGACACCGGGGGCCGGGGAGCTGTTTTTT. Translated: CASSRTPGAGELFF.

This sequence joins TRBV6-5 and TRBJ2-5; 7 bases agree with TRBD2. The junction had 11 bases not matched to a gene; V was cut back by 8 bases and J by 5 bases. Germline CDR1 MNHEY, CDR2 SVGAGI. This CDR3 spans 14 amino acids. The CDR3 region is CASEEGGPSETQYF. The CDR3 DNA sequence: TGTGCCAGCGAGGAGGGAGGGCCGAGTGAGACCCAGTACTTC.

This clone has just a few counts. This chain uses TRBV5-1 with TRBJ1-1; a possible D gene is TRBD1 (5 bases). The CDR3 runs 16 residues. Per the germline V gene, CDR1 is SGHRS and CDR2 is YFSETQ. Trimming took off 1 base at V and 0 bases at J, with 13 bases between the two ends. CDR3 nucleotide sequence: TGCGCCAGCAGCTTGACAGGAAAAAACTTGAACACTGAAGCTTTCTTT. Its translation is CASSLTGKNLNTEAFF.

V gene TRBV5-6 combines with J gene TRBJ1-2; D is unresolved. Trimming took 4 bases from V and 3 from J, leaving 10 bases between them. The CDR3 covers 13 residues. Germline CDR1 is SGHDT and CDR2 is YYEEEE. The CDR3 loop reads CASSPQSYYGYTF. CDR3 coding DNA: TGTGCCAGCAGCCCTCAGTCTTACTATGGCTACACCTTC.

The chain joins TRBV4-2 to TRBJ2-3; TRBD2 matches at 10 bases. This CDR3 region has 16 residues. The V gene end was trimmed by 4 bases and the J gene end by 4 bases; junction bases not matched to a gene: 8. Germline V lookup: CDR1 LGHNA, CDR2 YNFKEQ. CDR3 loop: CASSPKREGGADTQYF. DNA for the CDR3: TGTGCCAGCAGCCCTAAGCGGGAGGGGGGTGCAGATACGCAGTATTTT.

Written as DNA, the CDR3 is TGTGCCAGCAGTGACACAGGGGCAGACACCATATATTTT. It specifies CASSDTGADTIYF. The J gene is TRBJ1-3, the V gene TRBV7-9; 7 bases agree with TRBD1. The CDR3 extends over 13 amino acids. Germline values: CDR1 SEHNR, CDR2 FQNEAQ (reference sequence). After removal of 6 bases from V and 8 bases from J, the junction contained 7 bases not matched to a gene.

The rearrangement joins TRBV18 to TRBJ2-7, with TRBD1 identical over 8 bases. V was clipped by 6 bases and J by 4 bases; unmatched bases: 20. Germline CDR1 is KGHSH and CDR2 is LQKENI. The CDR3 runs 18 residues. The CDR3 loop reads CASSTGQGAPRGFYEQYF. The CDR3 coding sequence is TGTGCCAGCTCTACAGGACAGGGAGCACCTCGCGGATTTTACGAGCAGTACTTC.